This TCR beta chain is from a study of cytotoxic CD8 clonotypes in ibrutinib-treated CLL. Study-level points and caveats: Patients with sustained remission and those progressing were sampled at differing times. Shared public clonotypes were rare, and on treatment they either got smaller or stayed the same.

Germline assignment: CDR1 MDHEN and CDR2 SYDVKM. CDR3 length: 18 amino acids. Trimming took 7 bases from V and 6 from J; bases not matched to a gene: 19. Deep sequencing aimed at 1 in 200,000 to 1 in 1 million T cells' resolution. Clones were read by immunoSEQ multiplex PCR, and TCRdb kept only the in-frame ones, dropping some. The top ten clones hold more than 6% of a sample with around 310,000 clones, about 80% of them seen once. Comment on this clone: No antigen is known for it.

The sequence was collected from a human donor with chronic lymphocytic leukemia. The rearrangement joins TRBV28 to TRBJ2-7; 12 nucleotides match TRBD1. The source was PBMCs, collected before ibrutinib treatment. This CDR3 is CASTTGTGGLAGVGEQYF. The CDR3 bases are TGTGCCAGCACCACCGGGACAGGGGGCTTAGCGGGAGTCGGCGAGCAGTACTTC. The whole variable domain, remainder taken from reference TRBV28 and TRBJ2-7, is DVKVTQSSRYLVKRTGEKVFLECVQDMDHENMFWYRQDPGLGLRLIYFSYDVKMKEKGDIPEGYSVSREKKERFSLILESASTNQTSMYLCASTTGTGGLAGVGEQYFGPGTRLTVT.